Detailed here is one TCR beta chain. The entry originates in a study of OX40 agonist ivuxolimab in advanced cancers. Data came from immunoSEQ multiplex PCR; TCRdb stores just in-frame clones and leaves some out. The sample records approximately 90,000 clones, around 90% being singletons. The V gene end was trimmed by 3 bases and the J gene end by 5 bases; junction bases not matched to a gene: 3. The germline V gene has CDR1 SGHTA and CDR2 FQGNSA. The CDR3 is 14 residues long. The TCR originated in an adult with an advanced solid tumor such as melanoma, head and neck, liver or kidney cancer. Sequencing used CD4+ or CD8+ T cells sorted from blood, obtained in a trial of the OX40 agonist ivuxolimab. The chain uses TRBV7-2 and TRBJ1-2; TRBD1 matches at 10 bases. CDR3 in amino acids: CASSFDRGHYGYTF. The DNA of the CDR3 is TGTGCCAGCAGCTTCGACAGGGGGCATTATGGCTACACCTTC.